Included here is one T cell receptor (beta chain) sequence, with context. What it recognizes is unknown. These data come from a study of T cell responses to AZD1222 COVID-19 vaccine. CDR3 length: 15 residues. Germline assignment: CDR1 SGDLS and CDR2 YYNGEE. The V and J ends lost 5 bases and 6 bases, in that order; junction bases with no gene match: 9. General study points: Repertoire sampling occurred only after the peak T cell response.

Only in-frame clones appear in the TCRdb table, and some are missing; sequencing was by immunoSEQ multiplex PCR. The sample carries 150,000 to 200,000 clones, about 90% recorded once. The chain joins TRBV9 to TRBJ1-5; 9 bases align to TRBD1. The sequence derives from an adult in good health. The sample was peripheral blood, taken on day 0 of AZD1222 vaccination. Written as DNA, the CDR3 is TGTGCCAGCAGTAGAACAGGGGGCGCCGGTCAGCCCCAGCATTTT. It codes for CASSRTGGAGQPQHF.